This T cell receptor (beta chain) came from a study of T cell responses to AZD1222 COVID-19 vaccine. Findings and caveats of the study: The donors showed a predominance of white British ancestry and of females, with possible underestimation of clonal diversity. Nearly half of unique spike-specific TCRs reportedly avoided B.1.351 and B.1.1.7 mutated regions.

Note on this clone: Antigen: not known.

Per germline, CDR1 MDHEN and CDR2 SYDVKM. The CDR3 consists of 10 residues. Trimming pared 6 bases from V and 12 bases from J, leaving 9 bases between. Assay used: immunoSEQ multiplex PCR; TCRdb lists only in-frame clones, some missing. The repertoire consists of 90,000 to 140,000 clones, with around 90% occurring once and the leading ten covering about 9.1%. The sample consisted of peripheral blood, taken on day 0 of AZD1222 vaccination. The TCR originated in an adult in good health. This chain uses TRBV28 with TRBJ1-5, with D unclear. CDR3 loop: CASSTVLQHF. DNA of the CDR3: TGTGCCAGCAGCACGGTCCTCCAGCATTTT.